Described below is a single T cell receptor (beta chain) sequence and its context. Its cognate antigen is unknown. These data belong to a study of OX40 agonist ivuxolimab in advanced cancers. Study overall: Mean age 60 years, range 23 to 79; 82.7% male. The study's findings and limits: The CD4+ and CD8+ T cells in the blood had expanded clonally by week 6 at 0.1 to 3.0 mg/kg. Expanded peripheral T cells had an undetermined antigen specificity. Partial responders treated at 0.1-3.0 mg/kg exhibited clonal expansion among the lowest measured.

Assay: immunoSEQ multiplex PCR; the TCRdb copy retains only in-frame clones and omits some. The data hold roughly 50,000 clones, with around 90% observed a single time. This CDR3 is 15 amino acids long. Germline V gene sequence: CDR1 SEHNR, CDR2 FQNEAQ (reference sequence). Trimming shortened V by 1 base and J by 5 bases, and 11 bases separated the two germline ends. The material was CD4+ or CD8+ T cells sorted from blood, obtained in a trial of the OX40 agonist ivuxolimab. The V call is TRBV7-9, the J call TRBJ2-2, with D perhaps TRBD1 (5 bases). The clonotype comes from an adult with an advanced solid tumor such as melanoma, head and neck, liver or kidney cancer. CDR3 region: CASSLVSSGTGELFF. The CDR3 DNA follows: TGTGCCAGCAGCTTAGTTTCTTCAGGGACCGGGGAGCTGTTTTTT.